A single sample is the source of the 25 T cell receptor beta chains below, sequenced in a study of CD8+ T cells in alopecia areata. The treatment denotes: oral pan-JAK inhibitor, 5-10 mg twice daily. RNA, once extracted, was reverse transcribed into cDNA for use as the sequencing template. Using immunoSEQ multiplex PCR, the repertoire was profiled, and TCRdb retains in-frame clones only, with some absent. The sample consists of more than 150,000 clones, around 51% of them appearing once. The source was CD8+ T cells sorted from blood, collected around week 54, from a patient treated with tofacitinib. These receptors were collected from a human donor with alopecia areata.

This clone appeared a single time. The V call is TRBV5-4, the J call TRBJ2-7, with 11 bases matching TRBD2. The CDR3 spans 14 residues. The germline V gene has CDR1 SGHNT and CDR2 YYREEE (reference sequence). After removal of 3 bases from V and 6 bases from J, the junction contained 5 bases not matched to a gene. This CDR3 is CASSSVAGGPEQYF. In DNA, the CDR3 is TGTGCCAGCAGCTCGGTAGCGGGGGGGCCCGAGCAGTACTTC.

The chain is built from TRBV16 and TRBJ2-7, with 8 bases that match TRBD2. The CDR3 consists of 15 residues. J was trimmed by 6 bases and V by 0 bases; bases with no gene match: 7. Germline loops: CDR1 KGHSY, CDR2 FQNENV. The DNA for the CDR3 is TGTGCCAGCAGCCAATCCTCAGCGGGGGAAGGCGAGCAGTACTTC. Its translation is CASSQSSAGEGEQYF. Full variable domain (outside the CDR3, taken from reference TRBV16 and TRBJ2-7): GEEVAQTPKHLVRGEGQKAKLYCAPIKGHSYVFWYQQVLKNEFKFLISFQNENVFDETGMPKERFSAKCLPNSPCSLEIQATKLEDSAVYFCASSQSSAGEGEQYFGPGTRLTVT.

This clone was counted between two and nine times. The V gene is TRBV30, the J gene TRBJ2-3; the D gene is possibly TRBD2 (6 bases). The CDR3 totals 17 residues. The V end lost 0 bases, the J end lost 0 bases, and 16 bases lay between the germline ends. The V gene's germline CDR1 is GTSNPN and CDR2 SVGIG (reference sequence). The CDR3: CAWSVGSTRPSTDTQYF. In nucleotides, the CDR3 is TGTGCCTGGAGTGTAGGGTCGACTAGACCTAGCACAGATACGCAGTATTTT.

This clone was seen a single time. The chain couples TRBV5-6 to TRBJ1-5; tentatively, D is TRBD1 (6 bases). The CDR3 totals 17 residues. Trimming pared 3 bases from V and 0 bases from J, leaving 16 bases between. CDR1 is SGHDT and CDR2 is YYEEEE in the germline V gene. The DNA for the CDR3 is TGTGCCAGCAGCTCATCGAACACAGGGCTTAGCAATCAGCCCCAGCATTTT. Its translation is CASSSSNTGLSNQPQHF.

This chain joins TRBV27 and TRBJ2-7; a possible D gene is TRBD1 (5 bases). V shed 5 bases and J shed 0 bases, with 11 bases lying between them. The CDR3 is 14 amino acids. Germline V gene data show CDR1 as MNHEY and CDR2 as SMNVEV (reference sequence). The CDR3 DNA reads TGTGCCAGCAGTCGCTCGGACAACTCCTACGAGCAGTACTTC. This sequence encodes CASSRSDNSYEQYF.

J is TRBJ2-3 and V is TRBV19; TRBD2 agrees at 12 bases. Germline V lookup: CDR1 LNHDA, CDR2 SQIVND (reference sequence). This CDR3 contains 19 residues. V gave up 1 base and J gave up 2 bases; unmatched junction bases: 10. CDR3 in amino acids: CASSIALWTSGDDTDTQYF. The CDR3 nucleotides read TGTGCCAGTAGTATAGCTCTCTGGACTAGCGGGGATGACACAGATACGCAGTATTTT.

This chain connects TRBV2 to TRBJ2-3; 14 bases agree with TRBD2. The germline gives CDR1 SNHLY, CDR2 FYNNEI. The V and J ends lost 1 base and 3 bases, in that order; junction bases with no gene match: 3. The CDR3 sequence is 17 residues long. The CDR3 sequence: CASSEGRLAGGTDTQYF. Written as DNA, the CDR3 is TGTGCCAGCAGTGAAGGTCGACTAGCGGGGGGGACAGATACGCAGTATTTT.

In nucleotides, the CDR3 is TGTGCCACCGAGGACGAGGGCCCTTCCTACGAGCAGTACTTC. Its protein is CATEDEGPSYEQYF. The V call is TRBV19, the J call TRBJ2-7; possible D gene TRBD2, 5 bases. CDR3 size: 14 residues. The V and J ends lost 10 bases and 1 base respectively, with 17 bases between them. The germline CDR1 and CDR2 sequences are LNHDA and SQIVND (reference sequence).

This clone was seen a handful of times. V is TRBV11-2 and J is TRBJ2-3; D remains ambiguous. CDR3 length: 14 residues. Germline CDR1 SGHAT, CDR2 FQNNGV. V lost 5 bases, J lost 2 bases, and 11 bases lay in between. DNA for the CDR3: TGTGCCAGCAGCCTTGATGCGGACACAGATACGCAGTATTTT. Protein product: CASSLDADTDTQYF.

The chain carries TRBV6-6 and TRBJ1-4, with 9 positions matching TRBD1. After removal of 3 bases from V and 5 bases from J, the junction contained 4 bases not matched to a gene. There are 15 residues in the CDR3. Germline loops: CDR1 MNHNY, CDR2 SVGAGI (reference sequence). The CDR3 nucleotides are TGTGCCAGCAGTTATACAGGGGGCCCGAATGAAAAACTGTTTTTT. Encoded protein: CASSYTGGPNEKLFF.

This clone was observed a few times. The CDR3 region is CASSLSGGKTYEQYF. The CDR3 bases are TGTGCCAGCAGCTTGTCAGGGGGCAAGACCTACGAGCAGTACTTC. The chain is built from TRBV5-4 and TRBJ2-7; 8 nucleotides line up with TRBD1. CDR1 is SGHNT and CDR2 is YYREEE in the germline V gene (reference sequence). The CDR3 length is 15 residues. With 1 base clipped from V and 2 bases from J, the junction kept 5 bases outside the gene matches.

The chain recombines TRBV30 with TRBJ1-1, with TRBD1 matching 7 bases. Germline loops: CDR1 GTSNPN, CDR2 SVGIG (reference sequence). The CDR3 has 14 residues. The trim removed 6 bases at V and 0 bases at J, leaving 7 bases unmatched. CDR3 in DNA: TGTGCCTGCGGACAGGAGCAAATGAACACTGAAGCTTTCTTT. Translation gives CACGQEQMNTEAFF.

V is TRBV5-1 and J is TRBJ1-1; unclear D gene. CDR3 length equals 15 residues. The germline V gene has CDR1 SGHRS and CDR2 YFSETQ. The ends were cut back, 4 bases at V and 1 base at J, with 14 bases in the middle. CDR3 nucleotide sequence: TGCGCCAGCAGCATTAATTCGGCGAGGAACACTGAAGCTTTCTTT. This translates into CASSINSARNTEAFF.

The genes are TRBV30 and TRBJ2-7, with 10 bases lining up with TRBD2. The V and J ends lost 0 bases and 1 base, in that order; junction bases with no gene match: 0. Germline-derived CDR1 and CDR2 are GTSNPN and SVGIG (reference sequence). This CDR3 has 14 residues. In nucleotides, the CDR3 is TGTGCCTGGAGTGTAGCGGGGGGGTCCTACGAGCAGTACTTC. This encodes CAWSVAGGSYEQYF.

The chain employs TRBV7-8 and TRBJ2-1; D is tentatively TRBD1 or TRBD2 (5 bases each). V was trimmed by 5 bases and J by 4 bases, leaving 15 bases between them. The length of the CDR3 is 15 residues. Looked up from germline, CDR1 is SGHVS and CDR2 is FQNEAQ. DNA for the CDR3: TGTGCCAGCAGCCTTTGGGAGAGGGGTTACAATGAGCAGTTCTTC. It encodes CASSLWERGYNEQFF.

The CDR3 loop reads CASSGQWETYNEQFF. CDR3 in DNA: TGTGCCAGCAGCGGTCAGTGGGAGACCTACAATGAGCAGTTCTTC. The rearrangement uses TRBV28 and TRBJ2-1; D may be TRBD2 (5 bases). The CDR3 spans 15 residues. V lost 6 bases, J lost 2 bases, and 14 bases lay in between. Germline V gene lookup returns CDR1 MDHEN and CDR2 SYDVKM.

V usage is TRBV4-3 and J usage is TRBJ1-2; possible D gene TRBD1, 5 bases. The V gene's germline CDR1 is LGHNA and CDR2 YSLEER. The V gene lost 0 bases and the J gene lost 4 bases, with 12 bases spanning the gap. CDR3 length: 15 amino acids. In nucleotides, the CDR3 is TGCGCCAGCAGCCAAGACTCGGGCAGGGTCTATGGCTACACCTTC. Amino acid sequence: CASSQDSGRVYGYTF.

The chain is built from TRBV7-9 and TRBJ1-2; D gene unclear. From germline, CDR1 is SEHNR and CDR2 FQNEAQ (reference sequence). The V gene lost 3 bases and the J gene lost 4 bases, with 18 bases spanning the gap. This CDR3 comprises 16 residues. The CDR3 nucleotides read TGTGCCAGCAGCTTGGCTGGTTGGGTCGAGACCTATGGCTACACCTTC. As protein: CASSLAGWVETYGYTF.

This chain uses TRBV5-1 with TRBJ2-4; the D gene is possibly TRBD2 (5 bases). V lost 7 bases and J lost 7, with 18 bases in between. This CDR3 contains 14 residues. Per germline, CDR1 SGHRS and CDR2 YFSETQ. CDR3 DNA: TGCGCCAGCTCTCAAACGGAAAGGAGGAACATTCAGTACTTC. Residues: CASSQTERRNIQYF.

CDR3 sequence (DNA): TGTGCCTGGAGGGACCCGACAGGGGGCGCCTACGAGCAGTACTTC. Encoded protein: CAWRDPTGGAYEQYF. The gene calls are TRBV30 and TRBJ2-7; 10 nucleotides agree with TRBD1. There are 15 residues in the CDR3. Looked up from germline, CDR1 is GTSNPN and CDR2 is SVGIG (reference sequence). The J segment lost 2 bases and the V segment lost 3 bases, leaving 7 bases of the junction unmatched.

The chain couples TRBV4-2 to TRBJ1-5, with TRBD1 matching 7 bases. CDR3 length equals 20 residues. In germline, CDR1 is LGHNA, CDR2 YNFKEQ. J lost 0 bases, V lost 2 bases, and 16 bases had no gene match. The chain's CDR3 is CASSQKTLRQGSYSNQPQHF. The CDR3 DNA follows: TGTGCCAGCAGCCAAAAGACCCTCCGACAGGGATCCTATAGCAATCAGCCCCAGCATTTT.

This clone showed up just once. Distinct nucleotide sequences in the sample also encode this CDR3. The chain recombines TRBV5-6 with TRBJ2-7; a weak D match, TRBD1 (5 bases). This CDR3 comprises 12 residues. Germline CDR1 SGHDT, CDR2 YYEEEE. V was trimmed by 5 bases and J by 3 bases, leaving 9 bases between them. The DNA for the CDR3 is TGTGCCAGCAGTTTTGACAGCTACGAGCAGTACTTC. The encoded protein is CASSFDSYEQYF.

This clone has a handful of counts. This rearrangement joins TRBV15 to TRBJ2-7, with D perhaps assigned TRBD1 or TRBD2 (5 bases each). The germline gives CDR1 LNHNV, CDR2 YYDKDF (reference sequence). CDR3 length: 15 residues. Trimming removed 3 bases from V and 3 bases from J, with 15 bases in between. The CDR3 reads CATSRGRSRDYEQYF. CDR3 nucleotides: TGTGCCACCAGCAGGGGACGGAGCAGGGACTACGAGCAGTACTTC.

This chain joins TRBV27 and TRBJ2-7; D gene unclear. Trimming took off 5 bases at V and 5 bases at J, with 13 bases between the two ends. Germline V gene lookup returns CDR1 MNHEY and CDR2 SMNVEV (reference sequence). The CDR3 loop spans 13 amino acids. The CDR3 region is CASSHTDWHEQYF. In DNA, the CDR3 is TGTGCCAGCAGTCACACCGATTGGCACGAGCAGTACTTC.

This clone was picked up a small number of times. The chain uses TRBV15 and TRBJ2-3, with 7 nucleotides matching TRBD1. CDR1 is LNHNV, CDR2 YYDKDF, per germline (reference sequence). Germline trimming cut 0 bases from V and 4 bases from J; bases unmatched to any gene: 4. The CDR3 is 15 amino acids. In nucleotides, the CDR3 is TGTGCCACCAGCAGAGATCGGCAGGGGGCAGATACGCAGTATTTT. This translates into CATSRDRQGADTQYF. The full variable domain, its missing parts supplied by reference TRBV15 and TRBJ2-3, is DAMVIQNPRYQVTQFGKPVTLSCSQTLNHNVMYWYQQKSSQAPKLLFHYYDKDFNNEADTPDNFQSRRPNTSFCFLDIRSPGLGDTAMYLCATSRDRQGADTQYFGPGTRLTVL.